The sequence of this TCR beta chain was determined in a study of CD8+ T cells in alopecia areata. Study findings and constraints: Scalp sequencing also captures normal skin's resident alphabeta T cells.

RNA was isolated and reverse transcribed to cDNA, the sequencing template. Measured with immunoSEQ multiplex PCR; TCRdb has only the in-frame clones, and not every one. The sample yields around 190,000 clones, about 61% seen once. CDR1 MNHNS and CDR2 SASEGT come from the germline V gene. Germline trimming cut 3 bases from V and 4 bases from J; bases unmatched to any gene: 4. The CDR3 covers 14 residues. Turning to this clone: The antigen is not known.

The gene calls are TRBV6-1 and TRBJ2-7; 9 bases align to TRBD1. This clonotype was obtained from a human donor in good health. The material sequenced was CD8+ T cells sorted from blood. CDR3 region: CASSDGTGRYEQYF. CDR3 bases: TGTGCCAGCAGTGATGGGACAGGGAGGTACGAGCAGTACTTC.